These 5 T cell receptor beta chains were sequenced from one sample in a study of blood T cell repertoires in COVID-19. The repertoire was sequenced with immunoSEQ multiplex PCR; TCRdb's copy has only in-frame clones and lacks some. The sample carries 150,000 to 200,000 clones, roughly 86% recorded once. Material for sequencing was peripheral blood. The receptors were gathered from a woman over 75 in a cohort sampled during active or convalescent COVID-19.

The rearrangement links TRBV4-1 to TRBJ2-6; 8 bases line up with TRBD1. The CDR3 spans 16 residues. Looked up from germline, CDR1 is MGHRA and CDR2 is YSYEKL. Trimming at V came to 8 bases and at J to 2 bases, leaving 8 bases not matched to a gene. The CDR3 DNA follows: TGCGCCAGCCGATCGGACAGGGTGGCTGGGGCCAACGTCCTGACTTTC. Its translation is CASRSDRVAGANVLTF.

This clone was detected ten times or more. The chain recombines TRBV6-5 with TRBJ2-1, with TRBD2 as a possible D gene (6 bases). Germline V gene data show CDR1 as MNHEY and CDR2 as SVGAGI. V shed 5 bases and J shed 4 bases, with 9 bases lying between them. This CDR3 region has 13 residues. The CDR3 DNA reads as TGTGCCAGCAGTCCGACTAGTTACAATGAGCAGTTCTTC. Translation: CASSPTSYNEQFF.

The chain links TRBV6-1 to TRBJ2-1, with 12 bases identical to TRBD1. Germline V gene sequence: CDR1 MNHNS, CDR2 SASEGT. V lost 4 bases to trimming and J lost 4 bases; unmatched junction nucleotides: 8. The CDR3 contains 17 residues. DNA of the CDR3: TGTGCCAGCAGTGGAGGGACAGGGGGCGCGTTATACAATGAGCAGTTCTTC. Protein: CASSGGTGGALYNEQFF.

This clone appeared once. CDR3 nucleotide sequence: TGTGCCAGCAGCTTAGCTTTCCCAGGAAACTATGGCTACACCTTC. Protein sequence: CASSLAFPGNYGYTF. The gene calls are TRBV7-9 and TRBJ1-2; D remains unclear. Germline values: CDR1 SEHNR, CDR2 FQNEAQ (reference sequence). The CDR3 loop spans 15 amino acids. V lost 0 bases, J lost 2 bases, and 10 bases lay in between.

V gene TRBV4-1 combines with J gene TRBJ1-1; D gene unclear. The CDR3 covers 15 residues. Per the germline V gene, CDR1 is MGHRA and CDR2 is YSYEKL. Between the trimmed V and J ends, which lost 2 bases and 1 base, there was a span of 11 bases. CDR3 sequence: CASSQPSTTNTEAFF. DNA for the CDR3: TGCGCCAGCAGCCAACCGTCGACTACGAACACTGAAGCTTTCTTT.